The source of this T cell receptor beta chain is a study of T cell responses to AZD1222 COVID-19 vaccine. Study-wide points: Donors were chiefly white British, with a greater number of females, and clonal diversity was perhaps underestimated. It was only 6 or 7 AZD1222 recipients who were seropositive at baseline.

With regard to this clone: Its antigen is not identified.

This CDR3 has 15 residues. Losses at the gene ends were 5 bases for V and 6 bases for J; bases not matched to a gene: 5. Germline V gene data show CDR1 as SGHVS and CDR2 as FQNEAQ. Using immunoSEQ multiplex PCR, the repertoire was profiled, and TCRdb retains in-frame clones only, with some absent. The sample contains roughly 150,000 clones, over 90% of which appear only once. The clonotype originates from an adult in good health. The sample here was peripheral blood, taken on day 0 of AZD1222 vaccination. V is TRBV7-8 and J is TRBJ1-6, with TRBD1 matching over 9 bases. The CDR3 sequence: CASSNTGGFNSPLHF. The CDR3 DNA reads as TGTGCCAGCAGCAACACAGGGGGCTTTAATTCACCCCTCCACTTT. Complete variable domain (other parts from reference TRBV7-8 and TRBJ1-6): GAGVSQSPRYKVAKRGQDVALRCDPISGHVSLFWYQQALGQGPEFLTYFQNEAQLDKSGLPSDRFFAERPEGSVSTLKIQRTQQEDSAVYLCASSNTGGFNSPLHFGNGTRLTVT.